What follows are 25 T cell receptor beta chains derived from one specimen sequenced in a study of T cells in Graves' hyperthyroidism and ophthalmopathy. Using RNA transcripts as the source, TCR beta CDR3 regions were amplified. With the HTBI primer set, the TCR CDR3 went through a first round of RT-PCR. A single record per CDR3 protein comes from TCRdb applying MiXCR to the multiplex PCR reads. Here the sample spans a few hundred thousand distinct CDR3 sequences, approximately 15% being singletons. Sequencing used blood. The receptors were sampled from a woman aged 25 to 39 with Graves' hyperthyroidism.

The table lists this clonotype with many counts. The V call is TRBV28, the J call TRBJ2-3; 12 bases map to TRBD1. CDR3 length: 20 amino acids. The trim removed 4 bases at V and 0 bases at J, leaving 14 bases unmatched. The V gene's germline CDR1 is MDHEN and CDR2 SYDVKM. The CDR3 coding sequence is TGTGCCAGCAGTTCCCACCTACTCCGGGACAGGGGGCGAAGCACAGATACGCAGTATTTT. This sequence encodes CASSSHLLRDRGRSTDTQYF.

This clonotype was detected ten times or more. The V and J genes are TRBV28 and TRBJ1-1; TRBD1 matches at 9 bases. Germline V gene lookup returns CDR1 MDHEN and CDR2 SYDVKM. The CDR3 spans 15 residues. Trimming cost V 3 bases and J 4 bases; bases outside gene matches: 6. The DNA of the CDR3 is TGTGCCAGCAGTTTCTCCGGGACAGGGACCACTGAAGCTTTCTTT. This gives the protein CASSFSGTGTTEAFF.

At least ten counts were recorded for this clonotype. The chain uses TRBV10-1 and TRBJ2-3, with no clear D. The CDR3 length is 15 residues. Per the germline V gene, CDR1 is WNHNN and CDR2 is SYGVQD (reference sequence). Trimming shortened V by 0 bases and J by 0 bases, and 7 bases separated the two germline ends. CDR3 loop: CASSESDHSTDTQYF. The CDR3 DNA reads TGCGCCAGCAGTGAGTCGGACCATAGCACAGATACGCAGTATTTT.

Ten or more counts support this clonotype. This CDR3 is CSGAGGPSYEQYF. The CDR3 bases are TGCAGTGGAGCGGGTGGACCCTCCTACGAGCAGTACTTC. This sequence joins TRBV20-1 and TRBJ2-7; TRBD2 is a possible D gene (6 bases). The CDR3 sequence is 13 residues long. CDR1 is DFQATT, CDR2 SNEGSKA, per germline (reference sequence). V lost 7 bases and J 0 bases, leaving 13 bases between the germline ends.

This clonotype has only a few counts. This chain links TRBV15 with TRBJ2-2; TRBD2 agrees at 8 bases. This CDR3 comprises 17 residues. Germline loops: CDR1 LNHNV, CDR2 YYDKDF (reference sequence). The J segment lost 4 bases and the V segment lost 3 bases, leaving 10 bases of the junction unmatched. The CDR3 loop is CATSSRRRLAGTGELFF. CDR3 nucleotide sequence: TGTGCCACCAGCAGTAGAAGAAGGCTAGCGGGCACCGGGGAGCTGTTTTTT.

This clonotype was counted only a few times. This may be a read error: a much more frequent sequence differs by one nucleotide. The V gene is TRBV27, the J gene TRBJ1-1; TRBD1 is a possible D gene (6 bases). The CDR3 consists of 16 residues. Germline V CDR1 and CDR2: MNHEY, SMNVEV (reference sequence). The CDR3 DNA sequence: TGTGCCTGCAGTCCCCGACTGGACAGCTTCAACACTGAAGCTTTCTTT. Residues: CACSPRLDSFNTEAFF.

Only one count was recorded for this clonotype. A read error may produce the germline difference seen at one junction end. The J gene is TRBJ2-7, the V gene TRBV7-9, with D hard to call. The CDR3 has 12 residues. Germline V lookup: CDR1 SEHNR, CDR2 FQNEAQ (reference sequence). The DNA for the CDR3 is TGTGTCAGCAGCAATGACTTGGGAGAGCAGTACTTC. Its translation is CVSSNDLGEQYF.

A word on this clonotype: An end of the junction differs from the germline gene, which may be a read error. The chain has TRBV7-7 and TRBJ2-1; 9 positions agree with TRBD2. CDR3 size: 15 residues. CDR1 is SSHAT, CDR2 FNYEAQ, per germline (reference sequence). The CDR3 spells CASSPGIAGVGEQFF. The CDR3 DNA follows: TGTGCTAGCAGCCCCGGGATAGCGGGAGTGGGAGAGCAGTTCTTC.

The sample holds a few counts of this clonotype. The rearrangement joins TRBV24-1 to TRBJ2-5; D perhaps matches TRBD1 (7 bases). Germline V CDR1 and CDR2: KGHDR, SFDVKD. CDR3 length: 16 amino acids. V was clipped by 1 base and J by 2 bases, with 13 bases between them. The CDR3 here is CATSDFAGQSQETQYF. The CDR3 nucleotides are TGTGCCACCAGTGATTTTGCGGGACAGTCTCAAGAGACCCAGTACTTC.

A single count supports this clonotype. The CDR3 sequence: CASSTQGVTDTQYF. The CDR3 region has the DNA TGTGCCAGCAGCACACAGGGGGTCACAGATACGCAGTATTTT. The chain combines TRBV7-2 with TRBJ2-3, with TRBD1 matching over 8 bases. This CDR3 is built from 14 residues. Germline CDR1 and CDR2: SGHTA and FQGNSA. V shed 5 bases and J 2 bases; nucleotides not matched to a gene: 3.

The chain recombines TRBV9 with TRBJ2-3; 13 bases are shared with TRBD2. This CDR3 is 17 amino acids long. V shed 4 bases and J 3 bases; nucleotides not matched to a gene: 8. Germline V gene lookup returns CDR1 SGDLS and CDR2 YYNGEE. The CDR3 here is CASSTRTSGRATDTQYF. The CDR3 DNA reads TGTGCCAGCAGCACGAGGACTAGCGGGAGAGCGACAGATACGCAGTATTTT. Together with reference TRBV9 and TRBJ2-3, the CDR3 gives the full variable domain: DSGVTQTPKHLITATGQRVTLRCSPRSGDLSVYWYQQSLDQGLQFLIQYYNGEERAKGNILERFSAQQFPDLHSELNLSSLELGDSALYFCASSTRTSGRATDTQYFGPGTRLTVL.

This clonotype came up many times. V and J are TRBV2 and TRBJ1-4; a possible D gene is TRBD1 (5 bases). Germline-derived CDR1 and CDR2 are SNHLY and FYNNEI. V gave up 6 bases and J gave up 8 bases, with 22 bases separating them. This CDR3 region has 16 residues. The DNA for the CDR3 is TGTGCCAGCAGAAGTAAGACCGGGGCAGAAGGCGAAAAACTGTTTTTT. This gives the protein CASRSKTGAEGEKLFF.

This clonotype has ten or more counts. V is TRBV28 and J is TRBJ2-7; the D gene could be TRBD1 or TRBD2 (5 bases each). This CDR3 is 14 amino acids long. V lost 0 bases to trimming and J lost 0 bases, with 6 bases between them. Germline V gene lookup returns CDR1 MDHEN and CDR2 SYDVKM. CDR3 residues: CASSLWGPSYEQYF. The CDR3 bases are TGTGCCAGCAGTTTATGGGGACCCTCCTACGAGCAGTACTTC.

In this sample, this clonotype turned up many times. V is TRBV20-1 and J is TRBJ2-5, with TRBD2 as a possible D gene (5 bases). Germline CDR1 and CDR2: DFQATT and SNEGSKA (reference sequence). Deletions cut 0 bases from V and 5 bases from J, with 13 bases between. This CDR3 has 14 residues. This chain's CDR3 is CSARDGGSVETQYF. The CDR3 region has the DNA TGCAGTGCTAGAGATGGTGGGAGCGTGGAGACCCAGTACTTC.

The sample holds many counts of this clonotype. V gene TRBV29-1 combines with J gene TRBJ1-1; weak D call: TRBD1 (5 bases). Germline lookup yields CDR1 SQVTM and CDR2 ANQGSEA. Trimming took 4 bases from V and 1 from J, leaving 13 bases between them. CDR3 length: 14 residues. The CDR3 loop reads CSVAPQGSNTEAFF. The CDR3, as DNA: TGCAGCGTTGCCCCCCAGGGATCGAACACTGAAGCTTTCTTT.

Many counts were recorded for this clonotype. This chain connects TRBV30 to TRBJ2-7, with TRBD2 as a possible D gene (6 bases). V was trimmed by 7 bases and J by 3 bases, leaving 10 bases between them. This CDR3 has 11 amino acids. Per germline, CDR1 GTSNPN and CDR2 SVGIG (reference sequence). As DNA, the CDR3 is TGTGCCTTGGGACTGTACTACGAGCAGTACTTC. It encodes CALGLYYEQYF.

This clonotype was picked up many times. The chain combines TRBV7-2 with TRBJ2-7, with TRBD2 identical over 16 bases. CDR1 SGHTA and CDR2 FQGNSA come from the germline V gene. The junction had 17 bases not matched to a gene; V was cut back by 5 bases and J by 1 base. This CDR3 has 21 amino acids. CDR3 in amino acids: CASSIPGLAGGPINKSYEQYF. The CDR3 coding sequence is TGTGCCAGCAGCATTCCGGGACTAGCGGGAGGGCCAATTAACAAATCCTACGAGCAGTACTTC.

This clonotype was recorded at least ten times. This chain joins TRBV7-2 and TRBJ2-2; D is tentatively TRBD1 or TRBD2 (5 bases each). CDR3 length: 15 amino acids. V lost 2 bases and J 7 bases, leaving 14 bases between the germline ends. Germline assignment: CDR1 SGHTA and CDR2 FQGNSA. CDR3 in DNA: TGTGCCAGCAGCTTATCCCCGGGGACCTACGGGGAGCTGTTTTTT. Translation gives CASSLSPGTYGELFF. The whole variable domain, remainder taken from reference TRBV7-2 and TRBJ2-2, is GAGVSQSPSNKVTEKGKDVELRCDPISGHTALYWYRQSLGQGLEFLIYFQGNSAPDKSGLPSDRFSAERTGGSVSTLTIQRTQQEDSAVYLCASSLSPGTYGELFFGEGSRLTVL.

The gene calls are TRBV19 and TRBJ1-2, with unresolved D. The germline V and J ends were trimmed by 5 bases and 2 bases, with 9 bases remaining between them. The germline V gene encodes CDR1 LNHDA and CDR2 SQIVND (reference sequence). This CDR3 has 13 residues. The CDR3 bases are TGTGCCAGTAGTGCCGACATGAACTATGGCTACACCTTC. Translation gives CASSADMNYGYTF.

Many counts were recorded for this clonotype. In DNA form, the CDR3 reads TGCAGTGCCGCACCCGACACAATTGGGACAGGACGACCCTTCTACACCTTC. The encoded protein is CSAAPDTIGTGRPFYTF. The rearrangement joins TRBV20-1 to TRBJ1-2; TRBD1 matches 8 bases. The CDR3 is made up of 17 amino acids. The junction had 25 bases not matched to a gene; V was cut back by 6 bases and J by 10 bases. Germline lookup yields CDR1 DFQATT and CDR2 SNEGSKA (reference sequence).

This chain links TRBV7-8 with TRBJ2-2, with 10 bases that match TRBD2. The J segment lost 2 bases and the V segment lost 2 bases, leaving 26 bases of the junction unmatched. CDR1 and CDR2 from the germline V gene are SGHVS and FQNEAQ. This CDR3 has 24 residues. CDR3 amino acids: CASSLSYITPGTSDRPTNTGELFF. As DNA, the CDR3 is TGTGCCAGCAGCTTATCCTACATAACCCCCGGGACTAGCGACCGACCCACAAACACCGGGGAGCTGTTTTTT. Together with reference TRBV7-8 and TRBJ2-2, the CDR3 gives the full variable domain: GAGVSQSPRYKVAKRGQDVALRCDPISGHVSLFWYQQALGQGPEFLTYFQNEAQLDKSGLPSDRFFAERPEGSVSTLKIQRTQQEDSAVYLCASSLSYITPGTSDRPTNTGELFFGEGSRLTVL.

This chain joins TRBV3-1 and TRBJ2-1; weak D call: TRBD2 (6 bases). CDR3 length: 15 amino acids. V lost 1 base to trimming and J lost 7 bases, with 14 bases between them. Germline V gives CDR1 LGHDT, CDR2 YNNKEL (reference sequence). This chain's CDR3 is CASSQAGGALNEQFF. CDR3 coding DNA: TGTGCCAGCAGCCAAGCGGGCGGGGCGCTAAATGAGCAGTTCTTC.

The rearrangement links TRBV24-1 to TRBJ2-5; D gene unclear. CDR3 size: 13 residues. Germline CDR1 KGHDR, CDR2 SFDVKD. V lost 4 bases and J lost 5, with 10 bases in between. The CDR3 sequence: CATSEFGMETQYF. CDR3 coding DNA: TGTGCCACCAGTGAATTTGGTATGGAGACCCAGTACTTC.

This clonotype came up a few times. The chain couples TRBV19 to TRBJ1-2; the D gene is possibly TRBD1 (6 bases). The CDR3 consists of 15 residues. CDR1 LNHDA and CDR2 SQIVND come from the germline V gene (reference sequence). V was cut by 9 bases and J by 8 bases, with 25 bases left in between. CDR3 sequence: CASNQEDRPRGGYTF. In nucleotides, the CDR3 is TGTGCCAGCAACCAAGAAGACAGGCCTCGAGGAGGCTACACCTTC.

This chain connects TRBV4-2 to TRBJ2-2, with 7 nucleotides matching TRBD2. V lost 0 bases, J lost 6 bases, and 7 bases stayed unmatched. Germline-derived CDR1 and CDR2 are LGHNA and YNFKEQ. The CDR3 covers 16 residues. CDR3 nucleotide sequence: TGTGCCAGCAGCCAAGATCCAGGGAGGGTACCCGGGGAGCTGTTTTTT. This gives the protein CASSQDPGRVPGELFF.